This TCR beta chain derives from a study of blood T cell repertoires in COVID-19 (TCRdb year 2020). Notes on the research overall: Collaborator samples came from the United States, Italy and Spain and covered acute and convalescent phases of COVID-19. A de-identified subject ID, COVID-19 status, age in years and sex were almost always included in the sample metadata. The prospective study material was composed of cDNA or gDNA derived from T cells, B-cell-depleted T cells, or PBMCs. The dataset comprised deeply sampled blood TCRbeta repertoires from subjects exposed to, actively infected with, or recovered from COVID-19. Samples came from the ongoing ImmuneRACE study (first 160 participants) plus 1,254 subjects from 6 global collaborators. The repertoires were released in a freely available public database intended as a resource for research on the immune response to SARS-CoV-2. Where available, HLA class I and class II types were obtained from metadata supplied by the sample provider rather than from assay-based typing. Here is what the overall study found, with its caveats: The quantity of clinical and demographic metadata differed by source and by participant and was supplied without curation.

The germline V gene provides CDR1 SGHTA and CDR2 FQGNSA. The CDR3, cysteine through phenylalanine, is 13 amino acids long. Kept here is only the CDR3 DNA, which spans 39 bases and is read in frame from base 1. The germline V and J ends show losses of 5 bases and 4 bases respectively, and no gene match explains 2 bases of the junction. Another Seattle source contributed samples from volunteer blood donors who had recovered from COVID-19. The collaborating institutions used their own protocols to collect whole blood in K2EDTA tubes. Collaborator samples were shipped for TCRbeta analysis as frozen whole blood, isolated PBMCs, or DNA extracted from either sample type. About this clone itself: What this receptor recognizes is not known. Base qualities are missing; no much larger clone stands one base away.

TCRbeta CDR3 regions were amplified from genomic DNA by means of the immunoSEQ Assay, a bias-controlled multiplex PCR. As for the original processing: Nucleated cell counts per sample were estimated from amplification of reference gene primers within the assay. To quantify the absolute abundance of each unique TCRbeta CDR3 rearrangement, sequence reads were collapsed and filtered. Productive Simpson clonality was computed per sample as the square root of Simpson's diversity index over productive rearrangements. In TCRdb, the immuneACCESS table is reduced to in-frame sequences with V and J assigned. These tables do not hold every clone; where another copy was compared, an unresolved V gene accounts for under half, and the others remain unexplained. That table supplies the V and J calls and clone size; D and trimming were determined from the DNA. This sample gives around 300,000 clones in total; 86% of them show up just once. Clones ranked in the top ten supply 2.1% of the sample.

Source material: peripheral blood. The clonotype was recovered from a woman in her twenties or thirties who had recovered from COVID-19. The chain couples TRBV7-2 to TRBJ2-1; 7 bases in between match TRBD2. In nucleotides, the sequence is TGTGCCAGCAGCGGGACTACTTACAATGAGCAGTTCTTC. This encodes CASSGTTYNEQFF.